This T cell receptor beta chain was profiled in a study of T cells in Graves' hyperthyroidism and ophthalmopathy. Researchers took RNA transcripts and amplified the TCR beta CDR3 regions from them. First-round RT-PCR with HTBI primers amplified the TCR CDR3 region. TCRdb itself ran the multiplex PCR reads through MiXCR, one entry per CDR3 protein. The sample comprises about 320,000 distinct CDR3 sequences, 16% of which are singletons, and approximately 35% rests with the top ten. Study-level points and caveats: A model using 13 V-J features told ophthalmopathy apart from stable hyperthyroidism.

An absence of ophthalmopathy progression within 18 months meant stable Graves' hyperthyroidism. Patients aged 18 to 65 had newly diagnosed hyperthyroidism that had lasted under 2 months. The PBMCs were sourced from fresh peripheral blood (about 10 ml). V was trimmed by 2 bases and J by 1 base, leaving 5 bases between them. The CDR3 covers 13 residues. Germline CDR1 DFQATT, CDR2 SNEGSKA (reference sequence). This clonotype was picked up many times. Antigen: not known. This rearrangement joins TRBV20-1 to TRBJ1-4; D remains ambiguous. Sequenced sample: blood. This TCR was sampled from a man aged 30-40 years with Graves' hyperthyroidism. The CDR3 region has the DNA TGCAGTGCTAGAATGGGAACTAATGAAAAACTGTTTTTT. Protein product: CSARMGTNEKLFF.